Reported below is one T cell receptor (beta chain). As originally analysed: Amplification of reference gene primers was used by the study to estimate nucleated cell counts. Repertoires were generated with immunoSEQ multiplex PCR, while TCRdb's copy carries only in-frame clones and drops some. The DNA gave D and trimming, while V, J and clone size come from that table. This sample has roughly 190,000 clones, with 75% to 85% found just once. The entry originates in a study of blood T cell repertoires in COVID-19. Trimming took off 8 bases at V and 2 bases at J, with 19 bases between the two ends. The germline V gene has CDR1 SGHAT and CDR2 FQDESV (reference sequence). The CDR3 is made up of 15 amino acids.

Sequencing used peripheral blood. The chain recombines TRBV11-1 with TRBJ2-7, with D tentatively TRBD2 (6 bases). The receptor comes from a woman aged 40 to 55 with COVID-19, enrolled during active disease. The CDR3 nucleotides are TGTGCCAGCGCCAGGGAGGTGGGCTACACCTACGAGCAGTACTTC. As protein: CASAREVGYTYEQYF.